The 28 T cell receptor beta chains presented below share a single source sample, sequenced in a study of blood T cells in healthy people across ages. With a J-beta primer mix and a sample-barcoded 5' primer, a second PCR ran 7 to 11 cycles. TCRdb redid the calling of the 5' RACE reads with MiXCR, one entry per CDR3 protein. Here the sample spans some 1.7 million distinct CDR3 sequences, about 28% being singletons. The sequenced sample was blood. Receptor source: a woman aged 25 to 39 in good health.

This clonotype was found many times. The chain employs TRBV27 and TRBJ2-5, with 8 bases that match TRBD1. The CDR3 runs to 16 residues. V lost 4 bases and J lost 1; bases outside the gene matches: 8. CDR1 is MNHEY, CDR2 SMNVEV, per germline (reference sequence). CDR3 sequence reads: CASSSVGTGIQETQYF. The DNA of the CDR3 is TGTGCCAGCAGTTCCGTCGGGACAGGAATCCAAGAGACCCAGTACTTC.

This clonotype was counted between two and nine times. This chain connects TRBV2 to TRBJ2-7; 8 bases match TRBD1. V was clipped by 6 bases and J by 2 bases; unmatched bases: 9. Per germline, CDR1 SNHLY and CDR2 FYNNEI. The CDR3 is 15 residues long. In nucleotides, the CDR3 is TGTGCCAGCAGCGCCGGACAGGGAACAACCTACGAGCAGTACTTC. It specifies CASSAGQGTTYEQYF.

This clonotype came up a few times. One end of the junction varies from germline; a read error may be responsible. V usage is TRBV24-1 and J usage is TRBJ1-5; D perhaps matches TRBD1 (6 bases). Germline CDR1 reads KGHDR; CDR2 reads SFDVKD. The CDR3 covers 14 residues. The CDR3 spells CATSDWGHLKPQHF. DNA of the CDR3: TGTGCCACTAGTGATTGGGGACATTTAAAGCCCCAGCATTTT.

This rearrangement joins TRBV20-1 to TRBJ2-5; perhaps TRBD1 as D (6 bases). This CDR3 region has 17 residues. The V end was cut by 0 bases, the J end by 7 bases, with 24 bases between. CDR1 is DFQATT and CDR2 is SNEGSKA in the germline V gene (reference sequence). Written as DNA, the CDR3 is TGCAGTGCTAGAGATGTGGGCGTAGGGGGACCCACCGGGACCCAGTACTTC. Translating gives CSARDVGVGGPTGTQYF.

The chain joins TRBV9 to TRBJ2-1; D unclear. CDR1 is SGDLS and CDR2 is YYNGEE in the germline V gene. Trimming took 0 bases from V and 8 from J, leaving 3 bases between them. The CDR3 contains 11 residues. The CDR3 spells CASSVDYEQFF. In DNA, the CDR3 is TGTGCCAGCAGCGTAGACTATGAGCAGTTCTTC.

V gene TRBV5-6 combines with J gene TRBJ2-3; tentatively, D is TRBD1 (6 bases). The V gene's germline CDR1 is SGHDT and CDR2 YYEEEE. The CDR3 length is 15 residues. V was cut by 4 bases and J by 5 bases, with 17 bases left in between. The CDR3 is CASSAGRGIGDTQYF. For the CDR3, the DNA is TGTGCCAGCAGCGCGGGCAGGGGAATTGGAGATACGCAGTATTTT. The entire variable domain, with the rest obtained from reference TRBV5-6 and TRBJ2-3, is as follows: DAGVTQSPTHLIKTRGQQVTLRCSPKSGHDTVSWYQQALGQGPQFIFQYYEEEERQRGNFPDRFSGHQFPNYSSELNVNALLLGDSALYLCASSAGRGIGDTQYFGPGTRLTVL.

The rearrangement links TRBV5-1 to TRBJ2-2, with D possibly being TRBD1 (6 bases). Trimming removed 6 bases from V and 0 bases from J, with 12 bases in between. This CDR3 has 15 amino acids. From germline, CDR1 is SGHRS and CDR2 YFSETQ. The CDR3 bases are TGCGCCAGCACCTTCAGGGGAGCGAACACCGGGGAGCTGTTTTTT. Its protein product is CASTFRGANTGELFF. The whole variable domain, remainder taken from reference TRBV5-1 and TRBJ2-2, is KAGVTQTPRYLIKTRGQQVTLSCSPISGHRSVSWYQQTPGQGLQFLFEYFSETQRNKGNFPGRFSGRQFSNSRSEMNVSTLELGDSALYLCASTFRGANTGELFFGEGSRLTVL.

This clonotype showed up many times. The chain carries TRBV7-2 and TRBJ2-5; D is undetermined. The CDR3 extends over 13 amino acids. V dropped 2 bases and J dropped 2 bases, with 6 bases sitting between them. The germline V gene has CDR1 SGHTA and CDR2 FQGNSA. The CDR3 protein is CASSLSRQETQYF. CDR3 bases: TGTGCCAGCAGCTTAAGCCGGCAAGAGACCCAGTACTTC.

This clonotype was seen a few times. The chain recombines TRBV20-1 with TRBJ2-1; 9 nucleotides align to TRBD2. With 2 bases clipped from V and 4 bases from J, the junction kept 12 bases outside the gene matches. This CDR3 has 17 amino acids. CDR1 DFQATT and CDR2 SNEGSKA come from the germline V gene (reference sequence). Written as DNA, the CDR3 is TGCAGTGCTAGATCCCCCCAGCGGGAGGACCTTTACAATGAGCAGTTCTTC. This codes for CSARSPQREDLYNEQFF.

This clonotype came up many times. The chain is built from TRBV7-6 and TRBJ2-3; 10 nucleotides line up with TRBD2. Germline CDR1 reads SGHVS; CDR2 reads FNYEAQ. V lost 1 base, J lost 4 bases, and 2 bases stayed unmatched. The CDR3 totals 15 residues. DNA of the CDR3: TGTGCCAGCAGCTTAGTAGCGGGAGGCCCAGATACGCAGTATTTT. It yields the protein CASSLVAGGPDTQYF.

In regard to this clonotype: A much larger clone sits a single nucleotide away, making a read error possible. V gene TRBV7-9 combines with J gene TRBJ2-5; 7 bases fit TRBD2. Germline CDR1 and CDR2: SEHNR and FQNEAQ (reference sequence). The CDR3 is 15 amino acids. Here the CDR3 DNA reads TGTGCCAGCGGCTTAGCGACTAGCAGCCAAGAGACCCAGTACTTC. It translates to CASGLATSSQETQYF.

This sequence joins TRBV7-9 and TRBJ2-4; D is undetermined. Trimming stripped 5 bases from V and 0 bases from J, with 20 bases between. This CDR3 comprises 18 residues. Germline-derived CDR1 and CDR2 are SEHNR and FQNEAQ (reference sequence). Written as DNA, the CDR3 is TGTGCCAGCAGCCCTCAGGCTGACTTTACCATAGCCAAAAACATTCAGTACTTC. It codes for CASSPQADFTIAKNIQYF.

This rearrangement joins TRBV5-1 to TRBJ2-1; D may match TRBD1 or TRBD2 (6 bases each). The germline gives CDR1 SGHRS, CDR2 YFSETQ. The CDR3 extends over 12 amino acids. With 4 bases removed from V and 15 bases from J, the gap between germline ends came to 17 bases. The CDR3, as DNA: TGCGCCAGCAGCCTCGGGCGGGGACACGGGTTCTTC. Translating it yields CASSLGRGHGFF.

The chain uses TRBV7-9 and TRBJ2-5; 10 nucleotides match TRBD2. V gave up 2 bases and J gave up 4 bases; unmatched junction bases: 7. The germline V gene encodes CDR1 SEHNR and CDR2 FQNEAQ (reference sequence). This CDR3 contains 16 residues. The CDR3 coding sequence is TGTGCCAGCAGCTTAATATCCAGCGGGGGGGTAGAGACCCAGTACTTC. Translating it yields CASSLISSGGVETQYF.

This chain joins TRBV24-1 and TRBJ2-3; 9 bases match TRBD1. J gave up 6 bases and V 8 bases, and 2 bases lay outside the gene matches. This CDR3 spans 12 amino acids. Germline lookup yields CDR1 KGHDR and CDR2 SFDVKD. The CDR3 DNA reads TGTGCCACCATGGGACAGGGCGATACGCAGTATTTT. Its protein product is CATMGQGDTQYF.

This clonotype has at least ten counts. The chain links TRBV4-1 to TRBJ1-2; D call uncertain. This CDR3 comprises 16 residues. V lost 1 base and J 3 bases, leaving 15 bases between the germline ends. Looked up from germline, CDR1 is MGHRA and CDR2 is YSYEKL. The CDR3 loop reads CASSQGSPRNHYGYTF. For the CDR3, the DNA is TGCGCCAGCAGCCAAGGGTCTCCACGGAATCACTATGGCTACACCTTC.

This clonotype was picked up one time. A read error may account for a junction end that differs from germline. V and J are TRBV2 and TRBJ2-5; TRBD1 matches 9 bases. Germline CDR1 is SNHLY and CDR2 is FYNNEI. The CDR3 sequence is 13 residues long. The CDR3 DNA follows: TGCGCCCTACGGACAGGGGACAGCGAGACCCAGTACTTC. Translating it yields CALRTGDSETQYF. Looking up the rest from reference TRBV2 and TRBJ2-5 gives the full variable domain: EPEVTQTPSHQVTQMGQEVILRCVPISNHLYFYWYRQILGQKVEFLVSFYNNEISEKSEIFDDQFSVERPDGSNFTLKIRSTKLEDSAMYFCALRTGDSETQYFGPGTRLLVL.

The chain links TRBV7-2 to TRBJ2-5, with D possibly TRBD2 on 6 matching bases. The CDR3 spans 14 residues. V was shortened by 8 bases and J by 5 bases, with 18 bases between the two germline ends. In germline, CDR1 is SGHTA, CDR2 FQGNSA. The CDR3 bases are TGTGCCAGCCGGAGGGCCGGGGCTGAGGAGACCCAGTACTTC. Residues: CASRRAGAEETQYF. The variable domain in full, with the rest retrieved from reference TRBV7-2 and TRBJ2-5, is GAGVSQSPSNKVTEKGKDVELRCDPISGHTALYWYRQSLGQGLEFLIYFQGNSAPDKSGLPSDRFSAERTGGSVSTLTIQRTQQEDSAVYLCASRRAGAEETQYFGPGTRLLVL.

The chain couples TRBV2 to TRBJ2-1; 7 nucleotides agree with TRBD1. V was clipped by 7 bases and J by 8 bases; unmatched bases: 8. The CDR3 covers 13 residues. Germline values: CDR1 SNHLY, CDR2 FYNNEI. The CDR3 DNA sequence: TGTGCCAGCAAGGACAGGTCGATCGATGAGCAGTTCTTC. Protein product: CASKDRSIDEQFF.

This clonotype was observed a handful of times. This CDR3 is CASSEEGFGKLFF. CDR3 nucleotide sequence: TGTGCCAGCAGTGAAGAAGGCTTCGGAAAACTGTTTTTT. The chain has TRBV25-1 and TRBJ1-4; D is unclear. The CDR3 spans 13 residues. The germline gives CDR1 MGHDK, CDR2 SYGVNS. Deletions cut 2 bases from V and 10 bases from J, with 11 bases between.

The rearrangement links TRBV4-1 to TRBJ2-7; D is uncertain. V dropped 11 bases and J dropped 3 bases, with 20 bases sitting between them. Germline V lookup: CDR1 MGHRA, CDR2 YSYEKL. The CDR3 runs 14 residues. CDR3 bases: TGCGCCCACAGCCAAGATATCAGGAGCTACGAGCAGTACTTC. Translated: CAHSQDIRSYEQYF.

This clonotype was counted once. The junction departs from germline at one end; a sequencing error may be responsible. The chain combines TRBV5-1 with TRBJ1-2; 7 bases line up with TRBD1. CDR1 is SGHRS, CDR2 YFSETQ, per germline. The CDR3 has 14 residues. The CDR3 DNA is TGCGCCAGCAGCAGTCCGGACAGGAGCTATGGCTACGCCTTC. It specifies CASSSPDRSYGYAF.

The chain is built from TRBV5-6 and TRBJ2-3; D uncertain. Germline V gene lookup returns CDR1 SGHDT and CDR2 YYEEEE. This CDR3 region has 16 residues. V dropped 0 bases and J dropped 0 bases, with 11 bases sitting between them. The CDR3 nucleotides read TGTGCCAGCAGCTTGGATGGCCGTGCTAGCACAGATACGCAGTATTTT. Its protein is CASSLDGRASTDTQYF.

This chain connects TRBV18 to TRBJ2-7; D ambiguous. Per the germline V gene, CDR1 is KGHSH and CDR2 is LQKENI. This CDR3 has 14 residues. Trimming stripped 0 bases from V and 6 bases from J, with 12 bases between. CDR3 protein: CASSPPMPSTEQYF. CDR3 nucleotide sequence: TGTGCCAGCTCACCACCGATGCCGTCAACCGAGCAGTACTTC.

This clonotype occurred a few times. This chain links TRBV7-2 with TRBJ2-1; 9 nucleotides align to TRBD2. V trimming: 5 bases; J trimming: 13 bases; junction bases outside the gene matches: 6. In germline, CDR1 is SGHTA, CDR2 FQGNSA. The CDR3 loop spans 12 amino acids. As DNA, the CDR3 is TGTGCCAGCAGCCCCAGGCGGGGGGGCCAGTTCTTC. Translated, it gives CASSPRRGGQFF.

A word on this clonotype: A much bigger clone sits one base away, suggesting this may be a read error. The chain combines TRBV12-3 or TRBV12-4 with TRBJ2-3; D is unresolved. The CDR3 contains 12 residues. The V and J ends lost 8 bases and 1 base respectively, with 7 bases between them. CDR3 residues: CASGIGTDTQYF. CDR3 in DNA: TGTGCCAGCGGCATTGGCACAGATACGCAGTATTTT.

Turning to this clonotype: Being one base from a much bigger clone, this may be a read error. The chain employs TRBV6-4 and TRBJ2-1; 10 bases fit TRBD2. V shed 3 bases, J shed 12 bases, and the junction held 11 bases outside the gene matches. Germline lookup yields CDR1 MRHNA and CDR2 SNTAGT. This CDR3 comprises 15 residues. The CDR3 sequence is CASSELAGYYNRQFF. The CDR3 coding sequence is TGTGCCAGCAGTGAACTAGCGGGGTACTACAATAGGCAGTTCTTC.

This clonotype was seen at least ten times. The V and J genes are TRBV29-1 and TRBJ2-1, with TRBD2 as a possible D gene (6 bases). CDR1 and CDR2 from the germline V gene are SQVTM and ANQGSEA. The germline V and J ends were trimmed by 7 bases and 0 bases, with 16 bases remaining between them. The CDR3 is 15 amino acids. This CDR3 reads CSARDLVSSYNEQFF. CDR3 DNA: TGCAGCGCCCGGGACTTAGTCAGCTCCTACAATGAGCAGTTCTTC.